These 8 T cell receptor beta chains were all obtained from the same sample, sequenced in a study of molecular identifiers for immune sequencing clone quantification. In TCRdb, the PCR reads were re-called with MiXCR into one record per CDR3 protein. The sample yields some 66,000 distinct CDR3 sequences, about 19% seen once. Sequencing used naive CD8+ T cells from blood, with Jurkat cell RNA spiked in. The subset here: FACS-sorted CD8+CD4-CCR7+CD45RA+ naive T cells. The receptors here all came from a human donor in good health. Some libraries in this study had Jurkat cell RNA spiked in.

Note on this clonotype: Since a much larger clone is just one base distant, this may be a read error. This chain links TRBV5-1 with TRBJ2-3, with D perhaps matching TRBD2 (6 bases). CDR1 and CDR2 (germline): SGHRS, YFSETQ. The CDR3 covers 12 residues. CDR3 loop: CASRLEGDTQYF. The CDR3 DNA reads TGCGCCAGCAGGTTGGAGGGGGATACGCAGTATTTT. Complete variable domain (other parts from reference TRBV5-1 and TRBJ2-3): KAGVTQTPRYLIKTRGQQVTLSCSPISGHRSVSWYQQTPGQGLQFLFEYFSETQRNKGNFPGRFSGRQFSNSRSEMNVSTLELGDSALYLCASRLEGDTQYFGPGTRLTVL.

This clonotype was observed a handful of times. The chain employs TRBV13 and TRBJ1-1; perhaps TRBD1 as D (5 bases). CDR3 length: 14 amino acids. Germline CDR1 and CDR2: PRHDT and FYEKMQ (reference sequence). V gave up 3 bases and J gave up 4 bases, with 12 bases separating them. CDR3 region: CASSFGQGGTEAFF. CDR3 bases: TGTGCCAGCAGCTTCGGGCAGGGTGGCACTGAAGCTTTCTTT.

Worth noting for this clonotype: This may arise from a read error, as a much more abundant clone is one base away. For the CDR3, the DNA is TGTGCCAGCTCGCCGGGACAGGGGTATACCTACGAGCAGTGCTTC. It yields the protein CASSPGQGYTYEQCF. The V gene is TRBV18, the J gene TRBJ2-7; 10 bases are shared with TRBD1. This CDR3 is 15 amino acids long. Germline V lookup: CDR1 KGHSH, CDR2 LQKENI. The variable domain in full, with the rest retrieved from reference TRBV18 and TRBJ2-7, is NAGVMQNPRHLVRRRGQEARLRCSPMKGHSHVYWYRQLPEEGLKFMVYLQKENIIDESGMPKERFSAEFPKEGPSILRIQQVVRGDSAAYFCASSPGQGYTYEQCFGPGTRLTVT.

This clonotype showed up many times. The chain couples TRBV4-1 to TRBJ2-7; 7 bases agree with TRBD1. Unmatched junction bases numbered 7, after V lost 8 bases and J lost 0 bases. This CDR3 is built from 14 residues. Germline loops: CDR1 MGHRA, CDR2 YSYEKL. CDR3: CASRNRDSSYEQYF. The CDR3 DNA follows: TGCGCCAGCCGAAACCGGGACAGCTCCTACGAGCAGTACTTC.

This clonotype has at least ten counts. The rearrangement joins TRBV30 to TRBJ2-5, with D possibly being TRBD2 (6 bases). The CDR3 contains 11 residues. Trimming cost V 5 bases and J 10 bases, with 14 bases left between them. Germline CDR1 and CDR2: GTSNPN and SVGIG (reference sequence). CDR3 in DNA: TGTGCCTGGGGGGAGGTGGGCCTCCAGTACTTC. This codes for CAWGEVGLQYF.

This rearrangement joins TRBV3-1 to TRBJ1-2; TRBD1 agrees at 7 bases. V shed 4 bases, J shed 3 bases, and the junction held 17 bases outside the gene matches. The CDR3 is 18 amino acids. The germline gives CDR1 LGHDT, CDR2 YNNKEL (reference sequence). The CDR3 nucleotides read TGTGCCAGCAGCCGAAGAAGGGACAGCCGGCACCCCCACTATGGCTACACCTTC. Protein product: CASSRRRDSRHPHYGYTF.

This clonotype appeared a few times. The chain joins TRBV19 to TRBJ2-1; no definite D call. The V end was cut by 3 bases, the J end by 3 bases, with 6 bases between. CDR1 and CDR2 (germline): LNHDA, SQIVND (reference sequence). CDR3 size: 13 residues. The CDR3: CASSMTSYNEQFF. The DNA for the CDR3 is TGTGCCAGTAGTATGACAAGCTACAATGAGCAGTTCTTC.

V and J are TRBV27 and TRBJ2-7; 7 positions match TRBD2. The CDR3 has 15 residues. Trimming cost V 2 bases and J 4 bases; bases outside gene matches: 8. Germline assignment: CDR1 MNHEY and CDR2 SMNVEV (reference sequence). CDR3 in amino acids: CASSLRPAGPYEQYF. Here the CDR3 DNA reads TGTGCCAGCAGTTTAAGACCAGCGGGACCATACGAGCAGTACTTC.